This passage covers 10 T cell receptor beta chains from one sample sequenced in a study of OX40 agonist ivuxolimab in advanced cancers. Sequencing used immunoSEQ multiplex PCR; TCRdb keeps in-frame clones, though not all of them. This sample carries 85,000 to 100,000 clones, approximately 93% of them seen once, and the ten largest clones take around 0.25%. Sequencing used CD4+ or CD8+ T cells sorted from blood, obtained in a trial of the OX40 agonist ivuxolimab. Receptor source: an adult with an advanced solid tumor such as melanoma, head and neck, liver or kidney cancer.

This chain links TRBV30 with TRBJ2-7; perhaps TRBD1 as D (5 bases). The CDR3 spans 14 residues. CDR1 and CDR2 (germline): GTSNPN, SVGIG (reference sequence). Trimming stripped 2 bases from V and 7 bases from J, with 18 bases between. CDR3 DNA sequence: TGTGCCTGGAGTTTAAAGGCAGGGCCCGGGGAGCAGTACTTC. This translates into CAWSLKAGPGEQYF.

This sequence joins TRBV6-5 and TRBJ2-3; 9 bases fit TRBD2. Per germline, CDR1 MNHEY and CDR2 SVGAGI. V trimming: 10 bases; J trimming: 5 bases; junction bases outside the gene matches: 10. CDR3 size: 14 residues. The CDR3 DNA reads TGTGCCATCAGCGGGGCGGGAGGGCAAGATACGCAGTATTTT. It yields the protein CAISGAGGQDTQYF.

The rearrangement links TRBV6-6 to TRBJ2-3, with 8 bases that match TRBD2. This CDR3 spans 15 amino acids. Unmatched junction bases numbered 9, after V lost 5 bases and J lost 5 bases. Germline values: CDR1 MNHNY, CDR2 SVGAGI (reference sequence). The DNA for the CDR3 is TGTGCCAGCAGTAAACCGGGACTAGTAGGAGATACGCAGTATTTT. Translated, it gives CASSKPGLVGDTQYF.

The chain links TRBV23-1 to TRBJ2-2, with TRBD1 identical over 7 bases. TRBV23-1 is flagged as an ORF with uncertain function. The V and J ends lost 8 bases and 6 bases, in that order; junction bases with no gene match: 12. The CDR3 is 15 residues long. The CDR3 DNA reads TGCGCCAGCTTTCCCTCGACAGGGAAGGCCGGGGAGCTGTTTTTT. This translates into CASFPSTGKAGELFF.

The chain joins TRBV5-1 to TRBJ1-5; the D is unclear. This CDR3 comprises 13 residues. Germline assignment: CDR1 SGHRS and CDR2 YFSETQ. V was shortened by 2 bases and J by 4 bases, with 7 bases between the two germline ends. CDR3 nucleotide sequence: TGCGCCAGCAGCTTTGACCCAAATCAGCCCCAGCATTTT. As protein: CASSFDPNQPQHF.

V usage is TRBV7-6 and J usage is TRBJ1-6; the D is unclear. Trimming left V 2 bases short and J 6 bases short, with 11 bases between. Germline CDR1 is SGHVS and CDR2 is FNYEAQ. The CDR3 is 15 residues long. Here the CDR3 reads CASSLSGQVNSPLHF. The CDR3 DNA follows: TGTGCCAGCAGCTTAAGTGGCCAGGTTAATTCACCCCTCCACTTT.

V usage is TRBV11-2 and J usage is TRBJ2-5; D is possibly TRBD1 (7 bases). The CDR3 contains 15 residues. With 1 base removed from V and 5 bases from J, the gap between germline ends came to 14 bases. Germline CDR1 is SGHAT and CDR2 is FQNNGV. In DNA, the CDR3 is TGTGCCAGCAGCTTAGGTGCAGGGGGGTCTGAGACCCAGTACTTC. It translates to CASSLGAGGSETQYF.

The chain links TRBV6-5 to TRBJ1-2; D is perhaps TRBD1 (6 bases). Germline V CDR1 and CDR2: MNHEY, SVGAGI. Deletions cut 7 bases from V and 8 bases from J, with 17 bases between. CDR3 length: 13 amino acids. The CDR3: CASKATGIQGYTF. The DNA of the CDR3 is TGTGCCAGCAAAGCCACAGGGATTCAGGGCTACACCTTC.

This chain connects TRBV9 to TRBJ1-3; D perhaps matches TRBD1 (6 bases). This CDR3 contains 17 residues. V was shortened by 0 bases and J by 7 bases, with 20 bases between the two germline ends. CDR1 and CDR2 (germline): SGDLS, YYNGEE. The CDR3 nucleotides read TGTGCCAGCAGCGTAGCGAGGGGAGAACAGGGCTACAACACCATATATTTT. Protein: CASSVARGEQGYNTIYF.

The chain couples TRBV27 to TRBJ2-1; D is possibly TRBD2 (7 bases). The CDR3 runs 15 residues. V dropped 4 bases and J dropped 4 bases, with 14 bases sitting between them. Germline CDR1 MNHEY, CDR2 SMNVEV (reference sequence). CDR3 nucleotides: TGTGCCAGCAGTTCCCAACGGGGGGCTTACAATGAGCAGTTCTTC. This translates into CASSSQRGAYNEQFF.